This TCR beta chain derives from a study of blood T cells in healthy people across ages. Background on the study: Template switching picked up about one barcoded beta molecule for each two T cells. Overall study findings and caveats: Investigators treated diversity estimates from one million T cells as underestimates. More naive CD4+ cells and higher diversity marked long-lived donors relative to aged donors. With age, beta diversity per million T cells declined roughly linearly, significantly by approximately 40.

Worth noting for this clonotype: The antigen is undetermined.

A second PCR of 7 to 11 cycles used a sample-barcoded 5' primer and a J-beta primer mix. Each CDR3 protein gets one entry after TCRdb re-called the 5' RACE reads with MiXCR. This table holds approximately 1.5 million distinct CDR3 sequences, about 32% found once. The CDR3 contains 16 residues. CDR1 SGDLS and CDR2 YYNGEE come from the germline V gene. V shed 4 bases, J shed 4 bases, and the junction held 9 bases outside the gene matches. The sequence was collected from a woman aged 25 to 39 in good health. The genes are TRBV9 and TRBJ2-3; 10 bases are shared with TRBD2. Sequenced sample: blood. The CDR3 DNA reads as TGTGCCAGCAGCTCTTTAGCGGGGGGCTCCTCAGATACGCAGTATTTT. It yields the protein CASSSLAGGSSDTQYF.